The present T cell receptor (beta chain) was sequenced within a study of blood T cell repertoires in COVID-19 (dated by TCRdb to about 2020). In terms of the full investigation: Collaborator samples came from the United States, Italy and Spain and covered acute and convalescent phases of COVID-19. HLA class I and class II types, where available, came from metadata supplied by the sample provider rather than from assay-based typing. A freely available public database, intended as a resource for researchers studying the immune response to SARS-CoV-2, is where the repertoires were released. Nearly every sample came with metadata listing a de-identified subject ID, COVID-19 status, age in years and sex. The material from the prospective study consisted of cDNA or gDNA derived from T cells, B-cell-depleted T cells, or PBMCs. The dataset comprised deeply sampled blood TCRbeta repertoires from subjects exposed to, actively infected with, or recovered from COVID-19. The samples were drawn from two sources: the first 160 participants of the ongoing ImmuneRACE study, and 1,200 or so subjects contributed by 6 global collaborators. What the study reported, not specific to this receptor: How much clinical and demographic metadata was included differed by source and by participant, and the metadata was provided uncurated.

TCRbeta CDR3 regions were amplified from genomic DNA by means of the immunoSEQ Assay, a bias-controlled multiplex PCR. Concerning the study's data processing: The number of nucleated cells in each sample was estimated from the amplification of reference gene primers within the assay. To quantify the absolute abundance of each unique TCRbeta CDR3 rearrangement, sequence reads were collapsed and filtered. For each sample, productive Simpson clonality was calculated as the square root of Simpson's diversity index across productive rearrangements. Drawn from immuneACCESS, this table holds only the in-frame rearrangements with V and J called that TCRdb kept. Clones are partly lost; checked studies trace under half to an unresolved V gene and leave the rest unexplained. V and J calls and clone size are given by that table; D and trimming were obtained from the DNA. This sample is represented by under 350,000 clones; about four fifths of them were singletons. The ten biggest clones cover around 10% of the sample.

Details on this clone: Its antigen remains unidentified. Base qualities are not at hand, and no much larger clone is one base apart.

In the germline V gene, CDR1 corresponds to SGDLS and CDR2 to YYNGEE. V drops 3 bases and J drops 2 bases, leaving 4 bases in between. The CDR3 goes from the cysteine to the phenylalanine over 12 residues. Kept here is only the CDR3 DNA, which spans 36 bases and is read in frame from base 1. Samples from volunteer blood donors who had recovered from COVID-19 were contributed by a second Seattle source. Each collaborating institution followed its own protocols to collect whole blood in K2EDTA tubes. For TCRbeta analysis, collaborators shipped samples in one of three forms: frozen whole blood, isolated PBMCs, or DNA extracted from either of those sample types.

The chain couples TRBV9 to TRBJ2-3; no D gene is confidently identified. Specimen: peripheral blood. This receptor was identified in a woman between 50 and 59 years old who had recovered from COVID-19. In nucleotides, the sequence is TGTGCCAGCAGCGCAAACACAGATACGCAGTATTTT. Its protein is CASSANTDTQYF.